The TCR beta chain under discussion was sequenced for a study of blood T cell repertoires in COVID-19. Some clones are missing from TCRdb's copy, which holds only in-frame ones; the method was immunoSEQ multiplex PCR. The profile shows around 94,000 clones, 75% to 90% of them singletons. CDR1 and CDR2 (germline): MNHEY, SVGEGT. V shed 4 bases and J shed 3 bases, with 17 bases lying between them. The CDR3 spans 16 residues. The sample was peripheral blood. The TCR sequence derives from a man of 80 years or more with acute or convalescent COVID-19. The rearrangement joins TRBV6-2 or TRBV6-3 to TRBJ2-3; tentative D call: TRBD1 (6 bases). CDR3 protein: CASSLGAGSGTDTQYF. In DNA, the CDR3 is TGTGCCAGCAGTTTGGGGGCTGGGAGTGGGACAGATACGCAGTATTTT.